The 10 T cell receptor beta chains below all came from one sample that was sequenced in a study of OX40 agonist ivuxolimab in advanced cancers. This table comes from immunoSEQ multiplex PCR, and its TCRdb copy is limited to in-frame clones, with some not included. The sample holds roughly 93,000 clones, roughly nine tenths seen once. Specimen: CD4+ or CD8+ T cells sorted from blood, collected in a trial of the OX40 agonist ivuxolimab. These receptors all come from an adult with an advanced solid tumor such as melanoma, head and neck, liver or kidney cancer.

The chain links TRBV7-9 to TRBJ1-1, with D perhaps matching TRBD1 (6 bases). V lost 1 base to trimming and J lost 5 bases, with 8 bases between them. Germline CDR1 reads SEHNR; CDR2 reads FQNEAQ (reference sequence). This CDR3 contains 13 residues. The CDR3 region is CASSLGQGTEAFF. Here the CDR3 DNA reads TGTGCCAGCAGCTTAGGTCAGGGGACTGAAGCTTTCTTT.

The genes are TRBV6-5 and TRBJ1-2; 8 bases line up with TRBD1. Germline CDR1 is MNHEY and CDR2 is SVGAGI. After removal of 2 bases from V and 5 bases from J, the junction contained 7 bases not matched to a gene. This CDR3 comprises 15 residues. CDR3 residues: CASSYGTTGEYGYTF. The CDR3 DNA follows: TGTGCCAGCAGTTACGGGACGACAGGGGAGTATGGCTACACCTTC.

V and J are TRBV2 and TRBJ1-2; D is uncertain. Trimming removed 0 bases from V and 1 base from J, with 15 bases in between. Per germline, CDR1 SNHLY and CDR2 FYNNEI. This CDR3 is built from 17 residues. CDR3 region: CASSEALGYPSNYGYTF. CDR3 in DNA: TGTGCCAGCAGTGAAGCGCTCGGGTACCCTAGTAACTATGGCTACACCTTC. The variable domain in full, with the rest retrieved from reference TRBV2 and TRBJ1-2, is EPEVTQTPSHQVTQMGQEVILRCVPISNHLYFYWYRQILGQKVEFLVSFYNNEISEKSEIFDDQFSVERPDGSNFTLKIRSTKLEDSAMYFCASSEALGYPSNYGYTFGSGTRLTVV.

This clone was observed a single time. The chain carries TRBV7-2 and TRBJ1-2; tentative D call: TRBD1 (6 bases). Trimming cost V 6 bases and J 5 bases, with 19 bases left between them. Germline CDR1 SGHTA, CDR2 FQGNSA. This CDR3 is 15 amino acids long. The CDR3 loop reads CASSLISQQGYGYTF. The CDR3 nucleotides read TGTGCCAGCAGTCTTATTTCCCAACAGGGATATGGCTACACCTTC.

The chain is built from TRBV5-1 and TRBJ2-2; no clear D. The V and J ends lost 3 bases and 7 bases respectively, with 16 bases between them. Per the germline V gene, CDR1 is SGHRS and CDR2 is YFSETQ. The CDR3 is 15 residues long. The CDR3 sequence: CASSSDPGGGGELFF. As DNA, the CDR3 is TGCGCCAGCAGCTCGGACCCGGGTGGTGGCGGGGAGCTGTTTTTT. Supplemented by reference TRBV5-1 and TRBJ2-2, the full variable domain reads KAGVTQTPRYLIKTRGQQVTLSCSPISGHRSVSWYQQTPGQGLQFLFEYFSETQRNKGNFPGRFSGRQFSNSRSEMNVSTLELGDSALYLCASSSDPGGGGELFFGEGSRLTVL.

The CDR3 is CASSPQTHEQYF. The CDR3 region has the DNA TGTGCCAGCAGCCCCCAAACCCACGAGCAGTACTTC. The V gene is TRBV7-9, the J gene TRBJ2-7; D not certain. The CDR3 runs 12 residues. Germline V gives CDR1 SEHNR, CDR2 FQNEAQ (reference sequence). Trimming removed 5 bases at V and 5 bases at J, with 10 bases between. Supplemented by reference TRBV7-9 and TRBJ2-7, the full variable domain reads DTGVSQNPRHKITKRGQNVTFRCDPISEHNRLYWYRQTLGQGPEFLTYFQNEAQLEKSRLLSDRFSAERPKGSFSTLEIQRTEQGDSAMYLCASSPQTHEQYFGPGTRLTVT.

The chain joins TRBV4-3 to TRBJ2-6; 9 positions agree with TRBD2. The junction had 9 bases not matched to a gene; V was cut back by 0 bases and J by 0 bases. Germline loops: CDR1 LGHNA, CDR2 YSLEER. The CDR3 runs to 20 residues. This CDR3 is CASSQDPSGSGSSGANVLTF. CDR3 bases: TGCGCCAGCAGCCAAGATCCCTCCGGTAGCGGGAGCTCTGGGGCCAACGTCCTGACTTTC.

This chain links TRBV5-1 with TRBJ2-3, with a weak D call TRBD1 (5 bases). Trimming took 3 bases from V and 2 from J, leaving 13 bases between them. This CDR3 spans 15 amino acids. Germline CDR1 is SGHRS and CDR2 is YFSETQ. The CDR3 DNA is TGCGCCAGCAGCTCTACAGGTTCACACACAGATACGCAGTATTTT. This translates into CASSSTGSHTDTQYF.

The chain combines TRBV28 with TRBJ1-3, with a weak D call TRBD1 (5 bases). Germline assignment: CDR1 MDHEN and CDR2 SYDVKM. V was shortened by 3 bases and J by 0 bases, with 12 bases between the two germline ends. This CDR3 has 16 amino acids. The CDR3 region has the DNA TGTGCCAGCAGTTTGACAGCTATTAGCTCTGGAAACACCATATATTTT. Its translation is CASSLTAISSGNTIYF. The full variable domain, in which reference TRBV28 and TRBJ1-3 provide the parts outside the CDR3, is DVKVTQSSRYLVKRTGEKVFLECVQDMDHENMFWYRQDPGLGLRLIYFSYDVKMKEKGDIPEGYSVSREKKERFSLILESASTNQTSMYLCASSLTAISSGNTIYFGEGSWLTVV.

This clone was observed a single time. The rearrangement uses TRBV14 and TRBJ1-6; D call uncertain. Germline V CDR1 and CDR2: SGHDN, FVKESK. The CDR3 has 13 amino acids. Trimming took off 1 base at V and 9 bases at J, with 7 bases between the two ends. The CDR3 DNA is TGTGCCAGCAGCCAAGCAACCAGTTCACCCCTCCACTTT. As protein: CASSQATSSPLHF.